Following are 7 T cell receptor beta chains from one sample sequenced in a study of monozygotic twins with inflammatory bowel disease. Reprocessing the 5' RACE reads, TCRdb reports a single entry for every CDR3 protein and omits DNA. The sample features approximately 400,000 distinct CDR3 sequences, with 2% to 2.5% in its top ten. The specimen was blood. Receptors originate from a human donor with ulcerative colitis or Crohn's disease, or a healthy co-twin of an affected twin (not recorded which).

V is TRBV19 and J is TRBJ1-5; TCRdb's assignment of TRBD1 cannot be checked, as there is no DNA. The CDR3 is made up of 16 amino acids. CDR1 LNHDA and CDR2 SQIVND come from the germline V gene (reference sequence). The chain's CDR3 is CASSIGQRYSNQPQHF.

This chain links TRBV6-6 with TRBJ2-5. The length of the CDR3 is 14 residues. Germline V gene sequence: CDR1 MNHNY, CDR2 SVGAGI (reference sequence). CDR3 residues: CASSYALWAETQYF.

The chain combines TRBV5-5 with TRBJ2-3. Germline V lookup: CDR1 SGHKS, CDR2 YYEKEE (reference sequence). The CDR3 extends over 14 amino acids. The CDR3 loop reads CASSLNIATDTQYF.

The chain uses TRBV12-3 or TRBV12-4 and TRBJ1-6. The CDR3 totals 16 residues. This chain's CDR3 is CASSFPAGGIHSPLHF.

The CDR3 sequence is CASSYSVGSGRTQYF. The chain uses TRBV6-5 and TRBJ2-5; TCRdb names TRBD1, which stays unverified in the absence of DNA. This CDR3 region has 15 residues. From germline, CDR1 is MNHEY and CDR2 SVGAGI.

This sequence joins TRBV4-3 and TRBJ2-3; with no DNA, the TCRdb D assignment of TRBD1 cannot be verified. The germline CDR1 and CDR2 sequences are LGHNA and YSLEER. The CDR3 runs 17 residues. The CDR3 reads CASSEGWGSLHSDTQYF.

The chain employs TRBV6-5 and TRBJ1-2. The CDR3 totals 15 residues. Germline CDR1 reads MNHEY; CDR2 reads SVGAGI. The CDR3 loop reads CASSYSGPSFGGYTF.